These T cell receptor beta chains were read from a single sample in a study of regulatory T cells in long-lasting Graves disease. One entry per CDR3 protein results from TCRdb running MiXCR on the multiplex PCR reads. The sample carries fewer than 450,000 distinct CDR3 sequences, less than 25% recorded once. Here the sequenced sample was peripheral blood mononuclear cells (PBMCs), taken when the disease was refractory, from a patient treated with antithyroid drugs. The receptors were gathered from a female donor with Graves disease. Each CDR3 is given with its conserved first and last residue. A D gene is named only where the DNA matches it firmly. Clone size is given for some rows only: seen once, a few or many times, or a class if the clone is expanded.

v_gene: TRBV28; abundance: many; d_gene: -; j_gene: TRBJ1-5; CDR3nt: TGTGCCGTCTGCGGGTCGAATAGCAATCAGCCCCAGCATTTT; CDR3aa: CAVCGSNSNQPQHF
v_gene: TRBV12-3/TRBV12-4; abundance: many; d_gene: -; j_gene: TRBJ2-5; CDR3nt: TGTGCCAGCAGTTTATCCCCCCCAACAGAGACCCAGTACTTC; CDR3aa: CASSLSPPTETQYF
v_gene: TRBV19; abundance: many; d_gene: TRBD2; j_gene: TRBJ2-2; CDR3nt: TGTGCCAGTAGTAGGACTAGCGGGAGGAACACCGGGGAGCTGTTTTTT; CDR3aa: CASSRTSGRNTGELFF
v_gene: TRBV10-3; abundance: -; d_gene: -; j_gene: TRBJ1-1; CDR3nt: TGTGCCATCAGTGAGTCGGGGGGGGAGACTGAAGCTTTCTTT; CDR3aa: CAISESGGETEAFF
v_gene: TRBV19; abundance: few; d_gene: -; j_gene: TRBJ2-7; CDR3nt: TGTGCCAGTAGTATTTGGGGCAGGGCGATTCACGAGCAGTACTTC; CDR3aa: CASSIWGRAIHEQYF
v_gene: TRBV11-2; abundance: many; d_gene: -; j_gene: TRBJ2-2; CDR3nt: TGTGCCAGCAGCTTAGTCGTCAGAGACACCGGGGAGCTGTTTTTT; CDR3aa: CASSLVVRDTGELFF
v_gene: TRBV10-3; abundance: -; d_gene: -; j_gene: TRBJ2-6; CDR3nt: TGTGCCATCAGTCCCAGGCGGGGATTAGGTGGGGCCAACGTCCTGACTTTC; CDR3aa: CAISPRRGLGGANVLTF
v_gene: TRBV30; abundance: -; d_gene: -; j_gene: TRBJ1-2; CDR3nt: TGTGCCTGGAGTGTACGACAGGTTAACCTCTATGGCTACACCTTC; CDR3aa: CAWSVRQVNLYGYTF
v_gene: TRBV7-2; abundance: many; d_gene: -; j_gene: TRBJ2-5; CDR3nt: TGTGCCAGCAGCCCCGCGTCGGGAGCCCATGAGACCCAGTACTTC; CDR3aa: CASSPASGAHETQYF
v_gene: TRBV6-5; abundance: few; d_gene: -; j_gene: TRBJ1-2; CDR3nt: TGTGCCAGCAGTTACTCGGCAGGTGGTGGCTACACCTTC; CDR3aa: CASSYSAGGGYTF